One and the same sample provided the 14 T cell receptor beta chains below, sequenced in a study of cytomegalovirus exposure and HLA in healthy donors. In the PCR, 60 Vbeta and 13 Jbeta primers were used. This table comes from immunoSEQ multiplex PCR, and its TCRdb copy is limited to in-frame clones, with some not included. Here the sample spans 150,000 to 200,000 clones, around 72% being singletons. Sequencing used PBMCs. All receptors derive from a woman aged 40 to 50 in good health and CMV-seropositive.

The chain recombines TRBV5-4 with TRBJ1-1, with unresolved D. Trimming took 0 bases from V and 4 from J, leaving 10 bases between them. This CDR3 region has 14 residues. From germline, CDR1 is SGHNT and CDR2 YYREEE (reference sequence). CDR3 nucleotide sequence: TGTGCCAGCAGCTTGGCCCTGACTGGCACTGAAGCTTTCTTT. Protein sequence: CASSLALTGTEAFF. Full variable domain (rest looked up from reference TRBV5-4 and TRBJ1-1): ETGVTQSPTHLIKTRGQQVTLRCSSQSGHNTVSWYQQALGQGPQFIFQYYREEENGRGNFPPRFSGLQFPNYSSELNVNALELDDSALYLCASSLALTGTEAFFGQGTRLTVV.

This chain uses TRBV6-4 with TRBJ1-1; the D is unclear. In germline, CDR1 is MRHNA, CDR2 SNTAGT. The CDR3 extends over 13 amino acids. V lost 8 bases and J lost 1, with 11 bases in between. This CDR3 is CASSATGNTEAFF. In DNA, the CDR3 is TGTGCCAGCTCCGCCACGGGGAACACTGAAGCTTTCTTT.

The CDR3: CAWSPRGQYLVGNEQFF. The CDR3, as DNA: TGTGCCTGGAGTCCGCGGGGGCAATACCTAGTGGGGAATGAGCAGTTCTTC. The chain is built from TRBV30 and TRBJ2-1; tentative D call: TRBD2 (7 bases). There are 17 residues in the CDR3. The V and J ends lost 2 bases and 7 bases respectively, with 24 bases between them. CDR1 is GTSNPN and CDR2 is SVGIG in the germline V gene (reference sequence). Complete variable domain (other parts from reference TRBV30 and TRBJ2-1): SQTIHQWPATLVQPVGSPLSLECTVEGTSNPNLYWYRQAAGRGLQLLFYSVGIGQISSEVPQNLSASRPQDRQFILSSKKLLLSDSGFYLCAWSPRGQYLVGNEQFFGPGTRLTVL.

The genes are TRBV19 and TRBJ2-7, with TRBD2 matching 10 bases. CDR3 size: 14 residues. Germline lookup yields CDR1 LNHDA and CDR2 SQIVND (reference sequence). Trimming cost V 7 bases and J 0 bases; bases outside gene matches: 3. CDR3 protein: CASNQRGGSYEQYF. In nucleotides, the CDR3 is TGTGCCAGTAACCAGCGGGGGGGCTCCTACGAGCAGTACTTC.

The chain carries TRBV9 and TRBJ2-1; perhaps TRBD2 as D (6 bases). V was cut by 2 bases and J by 5 bases, with 14 bases left in between. This CDR3 region has 15 residues. Germline V gene lookup returns CDR1 SGDLS and CDR2 YYNGEE. The CDR3 DNA reads TGTGCCAGCAGCGTCCGTCGGGGGTCAGACAATGAGCAGTTCTTC. This gives the protein CASSVRRGSDNEQFF.

This clone showed up just a few times. DNA for the CDR3: TGTGCCTGGAGATTAGTCGGGGGGGGAGAGACCCAGTACTTC. This translates into CAWRLVGGGETQYF. The rearrangement joins TRBV30 to TRBJ2-5; TRBD2 agrees at 8 bases. There are 14 residues in the CDR3. Germline trimming cut 3 bases from V and 4 bases from J; bases unmatched to any gene: 7. Germline CDR1 is GTSNPN and CDR2 is SVGIG (reference sequence).

This chain links TRBV7-8 with TRBJ1-1; 8 nucleotides agree with TRBD1. The CDR3 runs 15 residues. V trimming: 1 base; J trimming: 4 bases; junction bases outside the gene matches: 5. CDR1 is SGHVS and CDR2 is FQNEAQ in the germline V gene. In DNA, the CDR3 is TGTGCCAGCAGCTTAGAGCTCGGACAGGGCACTGAAGCTTTCTTT. This encodes CASSLELGQGTEAFF. The full variable domain, rest sourced from reference TRBV7-8 and TRBJ1-1, is GAGVSQSPRYKVAKRGQDVALRCDPISGHVSLFWYQQALGQGPEFLTYFQNEAQLDKSGLPSDRFFAERPEGSVSTLKIQRTQQEDSAVYLCASSLELGQGTEAFFGQGTRLTVV.

This clone was observed a handful of times. V usage is TRBV7-6 and J usage is TRBJ2-7; perhaps TRBD1 as D (6 bases). This CDR3 has 12 amino acids. In germline, CDR1 is SGHVS, CDR2 FNYEAQ. V gave up 2 bases and J gave up 7 bases, with 9 bases separating them. The CDR3 region is CASSLPQGEQYF. The CDR3 DNA sequence: TGTGCCAGCAGCTTACCCCAGGGGGAGCAGTACTTC. The entire variable domain, with the rest obtained from reference TRBV7-6 and TRBJ2-7, is as follows: GAGVSQSPRYKVTKRGQDVALRCDPISGHVSLYWYRQALGQGPEFLTYFNYEAQQDKSGLPNDRFSAERPEGSISTLTIQRTEQRDSAMYRCASSLPQGEQYFGPGTRLTVT.

The V and J genes are TRBV9 and TRBJ1-4, with a weak D call TRBD1 (6 bases). CDR1 and CDR2 (germline): SGDLS, YYNGEE. With 4 bases removed from V and 8 bases from J, the gap between germline ends came to 18 bases. This CDR3 is 15 amino acids long. CDR3 residues: CASSTSTGFGEKLFF. In DNA, the CDR3 is TGTGCCAGCAGCACCTCTACAGGGTTTGGGGAAAAACTGTTTTTT.

This sequence joins TRBV5-4 and TRBJ1-1; D remains unclear. This CDR3 region has 15 residues. The V end lost 4 bases, the J end lost 8 bases, and 21 bases lay between the germline ends. Germline-derived CDR1 and CDR2 are SGHNT and YYREEE (reference sequence). The CDR3: CASSQVASSGSEAFF. The CDR3 bases are TGTGCCAGCAGCCAGGTGGCATCAAGCGGCTCAGAAGCTTTCTTT.

V gene TRBV2 combines with J gene TRBJ2-2; D perhaps matches TRBD1 (5 bases). From germline, CDR1 is SNHLY and CDR2 FYNNEI. This CDR3 spans 15 amino acids. With 2 bases removed from V and 2 bases from J, the gap between germline ends came to 9 bases. This CDR3 reads CASSESDSNTGELFF. The CDR3 region has the DNA TGTGCCAGCAGTGAATCCGACAGTAACACCGGGGAGCTGTTTTTT.

The J gene is TRBJ2-5, the V gene TRBV5-4; TRBD1 aligns across 7 bases. The CDR3 has 15 amino acids. Germline trimming cut 0 bases from V and 2 bases from J; bases unmatched to any gene: 4. CDR1 is SGHNT and CDR2 is YYREEE in the germline V gene (reference sequence). The CDR3 DNA follows: TGTGCCAGCAGCTTGGCCGAGACAGGGCAAGAGACCCAGTACTTC. It encodes CASSLAETGQETQYF.

This chain links TRBV19 with TRBJ1-2, with 7 bases that match TRBD1. The junction had 11 bases not matched to a gene; V was cut back by 6 bases and J by 4 bases. The germline gives CDR1 LNHDA, CDR2 SQIVND (reference sequence). The CDR3 sequence is 15 residues long. In DNA, the CDR3 is TGTGCCAGTAGACGACTCCCGACAGGGATCTATGGCTACACCTTC. Translation gives CASRRLPTGIYGYTF.

V and J are TRBV5-6 and TRBJ1-5; D is perhaps TRBD1 (6 bases). Germline CDR1 SGHDT, CDR2 YYEEEE. Trimming took off 4 bases at V and 6 bases at J, with 17 bases between the two ends. CDR3 length: 15 residues. CDR3 DNA sequence: TGTGCCAGCAGCACAAGAGGGGGGGGAAGTCAGCCCCAGCATTTT. It encodes CASSTRGGGSQPQHF.